The 19 T cell receptor beta chains below come from one sample, sequenced in a study of shared clonotypes between healthy human individuals. Assay used: immunoSEQ multiplex PCR; TCRdb lists only in-frame clones, some missing. The sample lists around 2,000,000 clones, approximately 94% occurring once. Selected positively for CCR7 and CD45RO-negative, naive CD8 cells excluded terminally differentiated effector memory CD45RA+ cells. Source material: naive CD8+ T cells sorted from blood. Receptor source: a young man in good health.

This chain links TRBV5-4 with TRBJ2-5, with D possibly TRBD1 on 6 matching bases. Between the trimmed V and J ends, which lost 4 bases and 3 bases, there was a span of 13 bases. Germline values: CDR1 SGHNT, CDR2 YYREEE (reference sequence). The CDR3 sequence is 14 residues long. CDR3 DNA: TGTGCCAGCAGCCCACACCCAGGGGAAGAGACCCAGTACTTC. This codes for CASSPHPGEETQYF.

V usage is TRBV28 and J usage is TRBJ2-7; D assignment may be TRBD1 or TRBD2 (6 bases each). Germline values: CDR1 MDHEN, CDR2 SYDVKM. V lost 6 bases and J lost 5, with 26 bases in between. CDR3 length equals 17 residues. CDR3 loop: CASRPQMDILRGDEQYF. Here the CDR3 DNA reads TGTGCCAGCAGACCACAGATGGACATACTAAGGGGGGACGAGCAGTACTTC.

The chain uses TRBV5-4 and TRBJ2-7; 13 bases agree with TRBD2. CDR3 size: 15 residues. The V segment lost 4 bases and the J segment 3 bases; nucleotides outside the gene matches: 4. Germline loops: CDR1 SGHNT, CDR2 YYREEE (reference sequence). The CDR3 here is CASSPTSGGDYEQYF. The CDR3 nucleotides read TGTGCCAGCAGCCCAACTAGCGGGGGGGACTACGAGCAGTACTTC.

The rearrangement links TRBV13 to TRBJ2-1; 8 positions match TRBD2. The trim removed 5 bases at V and 10 bases at J, leaving 7 bases unmatched. There are 13 residues in the CDR3. CDR1 and CDR2 (germline): PRHDT, FYEKMQ (reference sequence). CDR3 in amino acids: CASSAGLVWEQFF. The CDR3 nucleotides read TGTGCCAGCAGCGCGGGACTAGTCTGGGAGCAGTTCTTC.

The chain has TRBV9 and TRBJ2-3; 9 positions match TRBD2. The CDR3 sequence is 14 residues long. Germline lookup yields CDR1 SGDLS and CDR2 YYNGEE. V lost 2 bases and J lost 4; bases outside the gene matches: 2. The CDR3 bases are TGTGCCAGCAGCGTTAGCGGGGGCTCAGATACGCAGTATTTT. It encodes CASSVSGGSDTQYF.

This clone was seen repeatedly, ten times or more. Other DNA sequences in this specimen translate into the identical CDR3. This chain uses TRBV30 with TRBJ1-5, with D uncertain. V lost 1 base and J 3 bases, leaving 7 bases between the germline ends. Germline lookup yields CDR1 GTSNPN and CDR2 SVGIG (reference sequence). The CDR3 runs 13 residues. The CDR3 region is CAWSAGYNQPQHF. CDR3 DNA sequence: TGTGCCTGGAGTGCCGGGTACAATCAGCCCCAGCATTTT.

As DNA, the CDR3 is TGCGCCAGCAGCGCTCGATCCGGGACAGGCACCGGGGAGCTGTTTTTT. The encoded protein is CASSARSGTGTGELFF. The chain combines TRBV4-1 with TRBJ2-2, with TRBD1 identical over 8 bases. The CDR3 is 16 amino acids. After removal of 5 bases from V and 4 bases from J, the junction contained 9 bases not matched to a gene. Germline CDR1 and CDR2: MGHRA and YSYEKL.

Concerning this clone: The same CDR3 can be traced to other DNA sequences in this sample. V gene TRBV6-5 combines with J gene TRBJ2-7; D call uncertain. The ends were cut back, 2 bases at V and 6 bases at J, with 11 bases in the middle. The CDR3 has 13 amino acids. Germline assignment: CDR1 MNHEY and CDR2 SVGAGI. The CDR3 is CASSYSLAGEQYF. CDR3 bases: TGTGCCAGCAGTTACAGTCTGGCCGGCGAGCAGTACTTC.

This clone was detected only once. This sequence joins TRBV6-1 and TRBJ2-2; TRBD2 aligns across 13 bases. This CDR3 has 18 residues. With V trimmed by 4 bases and J by 6 bases, 11 bases remained unmatched. CDR1 is MNHNS and CDR2 is SASEGT in the germline V gene. CDR3 sequence (DNA): TGTGCCAGCAGTGGGGTACTAGCGGGAGGGCTAGACGCCGGGGAGCTGTTTTTT. Translation gives CASSGVLAGGLDAGELFF.

The CDR3 sequence: CASSLAGQGTLVAKNIQYF. CDR3 in DNA: TGTGCCAGCAGCTTAGCAGGACAGGGGACCCTGGTAGCCAAAAACATTCAGTACTTC. The chain uses TRBV7-2 and TRBJ2-4; 9 bases agree with TRBD1. V trimming: 0 bases; J trimming: 0 bases; junction bases outside the gene matches: 9. Germline CDR1 is SGHTA and CDR2 is FQGNSA. This CDR3 contains 19 residues.

The table lists this clone with a count of one. The chain recombines TRBV4-3 with TRBJ2-7; 8 bases line up with TRBD1. The CDR3 is made up of 15 amino acids. The germline gives CDR1 LGHNA, CDR2 YSLEER. V dropped 3 bases and J dropped 0; count of bases not matched to a gene: 4. CDR3: CASSQGQALSYEQYF. The CDR3 DNA sequence: TGCGCCAGCAGCCAGGGACAGGCTCTCTCCTACGAGCAGTACTTC.

V is TRBV27 and J is TRBJ2-3; a possible D gene is TRBD1 (6 bases). V dropped 7 bases and J dropped 0 bases, with 17 bases sitting between them. The CDR3 has 16 amino acids. Germline CDR1 reads MNHEY; CDR2 reads SMNVEV (reference sequence). The CDR3 bases are TGTGCCAGCAACTTTGGGGGCCAGGAAAGCACAGATACGCAGTATTTT. Its translation: CASNFGGQESTDTQYF.

Comment on this clone: This CDR3 is also generated by other DNA sequences in the sample. The chain carries TRBV27 and TRBJ1-1, with D possibly matching TRBD1 (6 bases). The CDR3 consists of 14 residues. CDR1 MNHEY and CDR2 SMNVEV come from the germline V gene (reference sequence). V was clipped by 2 bases and J by 3 bases, with 10 bases between them. CDR3 nucleotide sequence: TGTGCCAGCAGTTTAGTAGGGGGTTACACTGAAGCTTTCTTT. Protein product: CASSLVGGYTEAFF.

This chain uses TRBV5-4 with TRBJ2-3; D is undetermined. The CDR3 contains 14 residues. The V end was cut by 1 base, the J end by 1 base, with 7 bases between. CDR1 SGHNT and CDR2 YYREEE come from the germline V gene (reference sequence). This CDR3 reads CASSLYQGTDTQYF. The CDR3 nucleotides read TGTGCCAGCAGCTTGTATCAGGGCACAGATACGCAGTATTTT.

This chain uses TRBV7-9 with TRBJ2-1; 10 bases align to TRBD1. Germline V gene data show CDR1 as SEHNR and CDR2 as FQNEAQ (reference sequence). Trimming cost V 8 bases and J 5 bases; bases outside gene matches: 15. There are 17 residues in the CDR3. The CDR3 DNA reads TGTGCCAGCTCCTTCCCGGGACAGGGGCCCCCGAACAATGAGCAGTTCTTC. This gives the protein CASSFPGQGPPNNEQFF.

This clone has a single count. The rearrangement links TRBV2 to TRBJ2-1; D uncertain. From germline, CDR1 is SNHLY and CDR2 FYNNEI. The CDR3 sequence is 14 residues long. The germline V and J ends were trimmed by 1 base and 8 bases, with 12 bases remaining between them. The CDR3 DNA reads TGTGCCAGCAGTGAAGTGGGTTATGGCGATGAGCAGTTCTTC. Translating it yields CASSEVGYGDEQFF.

The CDR3 loop is CASSWTGLAGSTDTQYF. CDR3 sequence (DNA): TGTGCCAGCAGCTGGACGGGACTAGCGGGTAGCACAGATACGCAGTATTTT. The genes are TRBV7-2 and TRBJ2-3; TRBD2 matches 12 bases. V lost 4 bases and J lost 0; bases outside the gene matches: 5. This CDR3 is 17 amino acids long. CDR1 SGHTA and CDR2 FQGNSA come from the germline V gene.

The V call is TRBV27, the J call TRBJ2-1; 9 bases agree with TRBD1. Trimming at V came to 5 bases and at J to 3 bases, leaving 8 bases not matched to a gene. The CDR3 is 16 amino acids. Germline-derived CDR1 and CDR2 are MNHEY and SMNVEV (reference sequence). The CDR3 is CASSLPGQGVYNEQFF. The DNA of the CDR3 is TGTGCCAGCAGTCTCCCGGGACAGGGCGTCTACAATGAGCAGTTCTTC.

This chain links TRBV7-6 with TRBJ2-5, with D perhaps given as TRBD1 or TRBD2 (5 bases each). V was trimmed by 4 bases and J by 0 bases, leaving 6 bases between them. The CDR3 loop spans 13 amino acids. CDR1 SGHVS and CDR2 FNYEAQ come from the germline V gene. The DNA for the CDR3 is TGTGCCAGCAGCTGGGGGAACCAAGAGACCCAGTACTTC. Translating gives CASSWGNQETQYF.